The 7 T cell receptor beta chains presented below share a single source sample, sequenced in a study of technical replicates of blood from a handful of donors. Generated by immunoSEQ multiplex PCR, the TCRdb table keeps only in-frame clones and is missing some. Here the sample spans around 50,000 clones, about 95% being singletons. Source material: T cells isolated from PBMCs. The receptor source for this set is a human donor in good health.

The rearrangement links TRBV5-1 to TRBJ2-2; 8 bases are shared with TRBD2. J gave up 6 bases and V 4 bases, and 11 bases lay outside the gene matches. The CDR3 is made up of 16 amino acids. The germline gives CDR1 SGHRS, CDR2 YFSETQ. CDR3 amino acids: CASSDRTGGPSGELFF. Here the CDR3 DNA reads TGCGCCAGCAGCGATCGGACGGGGGGGCCCTCCGGGGAGCTGTTTTTT.

V usage is TRBV9 and J usage is TRBJ2-7; 9 bases match TRBD1. This CDR3 spans 16 amino acids. The germline V gene encodes CDR1 SGDLS and CDR2 YYNGEE. Trimming at V came to 4 bases and at J to 5 bases, leaving 13 bases not matched to a gene. The CDR3 is CASSPRLRDRAHEQYF. For the CDR3, the DNA is TGTGCCAGCAGCCCCCGGCTCCGGGACAGGGCTCACGAGCAGTACTTC.

The chain carries TRBV7-6 and TRBJ2-2, with 7 bases fitting TRBD2. Unmatched junction bases numbered 7, after V lost 2 bases and J lost 1 base. Germline CDR1 is SGHVS and CDR2 is FNYEAQ. The CDR3 consists of 17 residues. The CDR3 here is CASSLRPSGENTGELFF. The CDR3 DNA is TGTGCCAGCAGCTTACGCCCTAGCGGAGAGAACACCGGGGAGCTGTTTTTT.

The chain employs TRBV10-3 and TRBJ1-1, with D tentatively TRBD1 (5 bases). Per the germline V gene, CDR1 is ENHRY and CDR2 is SYGVKD. This CDR3 has 14 amino acids. The ends were cut back, 5 bases at V and 7 bases at J, with 17 bases in the middle. This CDR3 reads CAISTASTGIEAFF. Here the CDR3 DNA reads TGTGCCATCAGTACCGCCTCAACAGGAATTGAAGCTTTCTTT.

This chain joins TRBV5-1 and TRBJ2-1, with 11 bases matching TRBD2. There are 15 residues in the CDR3. V shed 4 bases and J 5 bases; nucleotides not matched to a gene: 5. Germline assignment: CDR1 SGHRS and CDR2 YFSETQ. The CDR3 bases are TGCGCCAGCAGCGTACTAGCGGGAGACGACAATGAGCAGTTCTTC. Translating gives CASSVLAGDDNEQFF.

The chain has TRBV9 and TRBJ2-7; TRBD1 might be the D (7 bases). Between the trimmed V and J ends, which lost 5 bases and 2 bases, there was a span of 20 bases. CDR3 length equals 16 residues. The germline CDR1 and CDR2 sequences are SGDLS and YYNGEE. CDR3 nucleotides: TGTGCCAGCAGAAGATCTACAGGGGACTGGGCCTACGAGCAGTACTTC. Translated: CASRRSTGDWAYEQYF.

V gene TRBV7-9 combines with J gene TRBJ2-1; the match to TRBD1 covers 8 bases. This CDR3 comprises 17 residues. V dropped 3 bases and J dropped 5; count of bases not matched to a gene: 12. Germline-derived CDR1 and CDR2 are SEHNR and FQNEAQ (reference sequence). In DNA, the CDR3 is TGTGCCAGCAGCTTTTATTATCCGGGACAGGCCAACAATGAGCAGTTCTTC. It specifies CASSFYYPGQANNEQFF.